One sample yielded the 26 T cell receptor beta chains listed below, sequenced in a study of cytomegalovirus exposure and HLA in healthy donors. Primers included in the PCR were 60 Vbeta and 13 Jbeta primers. The protocol was immunoSEQ multiplex PCR, while the TCRdb copy is restricted to in-frame clones and leaves out a portion. The sample lists under 200,000 clones, roughly three quarters occurring once. The specimen sequenced was PBMCs. Receptors were obtained from a male donor in good health and CMV-seropositive.

The genes are TRBV27 and TRBJ2-7, with D tentatively TRBD1 (5 bases). V was clipped by 4 bases and J by 3 bases, with 13 bases between them. Per the germline V gene, CDR1 is MNHEY and CDR2 is SMNVEV (reference sequence). CDR3 length: 14 amino acids. This chain's CDR3 is CASSSQGRYYEQYF. CDR3 sequence (DNA): TGTGCCAGCAGTTCCCAGGGTAGGTACTACGAGCAGTACTTC.

This chain uses TRBV10-3 with TRBJ2-5, with 10 bases matching TRBD2. V trimming: 11 bases; J trimming: 1 base; junction bases outside the gene matches: 4. This CDR3 has 13 residues. Germline CDR1 reads ENHRY; CDR2 reads SYGVKD. CDR3: CAAGLAAQETQYF. The CDR3, as DNA: TGTGCCGCAGGACTAGCGGCCCAAGAGACCCAGTACTTC.

This rearrangement joins TRBV2 to TRBJ2-7; 8 bases line up with TRBD1. The germline V gene has CDR1 SNHLY and CDR2 FYNNEI. The CDR3 spans 16 residues. V dropped 7 bases and J dropped 1; count of bases not matched to a gene: 12. CDR3 region: CASKITRDRRSYEQYF. The CDR3 DNA sequence: TGTGCCAGCAAAATAACCCGGGACAGGAGATCCTACGAGCAGTACTTC.

The gene calls are TRBV14 and TRBJ1-1; TRBD1 might be the D (5 bases). CDR3 length: 14 amino acids. Trimming stripped 6 bases from V and 1 base from J, with 12 bases between. Germline CDR1 reads SGHDN; CDR2 reads FVKESK. CDR3 nucleotide sequence: TGTGCCAGCAGGGCCACAGGAAAGAACACTGAAGCTTTCTTT. This sequence encodes CASRATGKNTEAFF.

The J gene is TRBJ2-3, the V gene TRBV30, with a possible D match to TRBD1 (6 bases). The CDR3 is made up of 14 amino acids. Trimming took off 2 bases at V and 3 bases at J, with 12 bases between the two ends. The germline V gene encodes CDR1 GTSNPN and CDR2 SVGIG (reference sequence). CDR3 sequence reads: CAWSWGQATDTQYF. The CDR3 DNA follows: TGTGCCTGGAGTTGGGGGCAGGCAACAGATACGCAGTATTTT. The full variable domain, completed using reference TRBV30 and TRBJ2-3, is SQTIHQWPATLVQPVGSPLSLECTVEGTSNPNLYWYRQAAGRGLQLLFYSVGIGQISSEVPQNLSASRPQDRQFILSSKKLLLSDSGFYLCAWSWGQATDTQYFGPGTRLTVL.

J is TRBJ1-3 and V is TRBV10-2; D might be TRBD1 (5 bases). The CDR3 is 15 amino acids. Germline V lookup: CDR1 WSHSY, CDR2 SAAADI. Trimming cost V 2 bases and J 0 bases, with 8 bases left between them. The DNA of the CDR3 is TGCGCCAGCAGTGAGACAGGTTACTCTGGAAACACCATATATTTT. Translation gives CASSETGYSGNTIYF.

The V and J genes are TRBV27 and TRBJ2-7; 8 bases match TRBD1. Germline V CDR1 and CDR2: MNHEY, SMNVEV (reference sequence). This CDR3 contains 16 residues. Unmatched junction bases numbered 6, after V lost 0 bases and J lost 2 bases. The CDR3 loop is CASSLSTGQATYEQYF. The CDR3 nucleotides read TGTGCCAGCAGTTTATCGACGGGACAGGCGACCTACGAGCAGTACTTC.

The V call is TRBV10-3, the J call TRBJ1-1; 7 bases match TRBD1. The V and J ends lost 6 bases and 1 base, in that order; junction bases with no gene match: 5. Germline V CDR1 and CDR2: ENHRY, SYGVKD. The CDR3 spans 14 residues. As DNA, the CDR3 is TGTGCCATCAGGGAGGGACAGTCGAACACTGAAGCTTTCTTT. Its protein is CAIREGQSNTEAFF.

This chain connects TRBV27 to TRBJ1-4, with D uncertain. CDR3 length: 15 residues. V was pared by 5 bases and J by 4 bases, with 14 bases between. Germline values: CDR1 MNHEY, CDR2 SMNVEV (reference sequence). The CDR3 DNA is TGTGCCAGCAGTCCCACCTTCGGGTTTAATGAAAAACTGTTTTTT. This codes for CASSPTFGFNEKLFF.

With respect to this clone: The DNA is left out, because the CDR3 cannot be placed on it with certainty; the CDR3 is given as TCRdb lists it. The chain couples TRBV2 to TRBJ2-7; the table's D call TRBD1 went unverified against the DNA. Both ends counted, the CDR3 spans 14 residues. Germline V gene lookup returns CDR1 SNHLY and CDR2 FYNNEI. The CDR3 sequence: CASSEVSVGTGSIF.

The chain recombines TRBV18 with TRBJ1-2; D possibly corresponds to TRBD1 (6 bases). The length of the CDR3 is 13 residues. Trimming pared 2 bases from V and 8 bases from J, leaving 12 bases between. Germline loops: CDR1 KGHSH, CDR2 LQKENI. The CDR3 nucleotides are TGTGCCAGCTCACCAAATAGGGGGATCGGCTACACCTTC. Translated: CASSPNRGIGYTF.

The rearrangement uses TRBV10-3 and TRBJ1-1; D is perhaps TRBD1 (5 bases). The V end was cut by 3 bases, the J end by 3 bases, with 20 bases between. Germline V gene sequence: CDR1 ENHRY, CDR2 SYGVKD. The CDR3 extends over 17 amino acids. In DNA, the CDR3 is TGTGCCATCAGTGAACCCCTAGGGCAGGGCCAATACACTGAAGCTTTCTTT. It yields the protein CAISEPLGQGQYTEAFF.

The V and J genes are TRBV5-6 and TRBJ1-1; tentatively, D is TRBD1 (5 bases). The germline V gene encodes CDR1 SGHDT and CDR2 YYEEEE. V was trimmed by 0 bases and J by 1 base, leaving 22 bases between them. The CDR3 is 19 residues long. The CDR3 here is CASSLGGFREVIRNTEAFF. The DNA of the CDR3 is TGTGCCAGCAGCTTGGGCGGCTTCAGGGAAGTAATACGGAACACTGAAGCTTTCTTT.

The CDR3 reads CASSWDRQFSTDTQYF. DNA for the CDR3: TGTGCCAGCAGCTGGGACAGACAGTTCAGCACAGATACGCAGTATTTT. The V call is TRBV5-5, the J call TRBJ2-3; TRBD1 matches at 7 bases. Germline lookup yields CDR1 SGHKS and CDR2 YYEKEE (reference sequence). V shed 3 bases and J 0 bases; nucleotides not matched to a gene: 7. This CDR3 is built from 16 residues.

The chain has TRBV11-2 and TRBJ2-5; D possibly corresponds to TRBD1 (6 bases). CDR3 length: 17 residues. V was cut by 0 bases and J by 5 bases, with 19 bases left in between. Germline CDR1 reads SGHAT; CDR2 reads FQNNGV. CDR3 residues: CASSLEQGVGGVETQYF. CDR3 coding DNA: TGTGCCAGCAGCTTAGAACAGGGAGTTGGGGGCGTTGAGACCCAGTACTTC.

The rearrangement links TRBV7-9 to TRBJ1-1; TRBD1 matches 10 bases. The V and J ends lost 5 bases and 3 bases, in that order; junction bases with no gene match: 3. CDR1 and CDR2 (germline): SEHNR, FQNEAQ (reference sequence). CDR3 length equals 14 residues. The CDR3 DNA reads as TGTGCCAGCAGCCACGGGACAGGGGACACTGAAGCTTTCTTT. Translated: CASSHGTGDTEAFF.

The V call is TRBV2, the J call TRBJ2-7; 11 nucleotides line up with TRBD2. The length of the CDR3 is 16 residues. CDR1 is SNHLY, CDR2 FYNNEI, per germline. V lost 5 bases and J lost 3; bases outside the gene matches: 9. The CDR3 spells CASSFLGTSGNYEQYF. In nucleotides, the CDR3 is TGTGCCAGCAGTTTTTTGGGGACTAGCGGTAACTACGAGCAGTACTTC.

The chain couples TRBV6-1 to TRBJ1-6; a possible D gene is TRBD1 (6 bases). V was shortened by 11 bases and J by 0 bases, with 14 bases between the two germline ends. This CDR3 has 15 residues. The germline V gene has CDR1 MNHNS and CDR2 SASEGT. DNA of the CDR3: TGTGCCGGGGGGGCGTTGAGCTCCTATAATTCACCCCTCCACTTT. Its protein product is CAGGALSSYNSPLHF.

The chain joins TRBV5-1 to TRBJ1-4; 9 positions agree with TRBD1. The CDR3 contains 15 residues. Germline V gene sequence: CDR1 SGHRS, CDR2 YFSETQ. V was pared by 3 bases and J by 4 bases, with 4 bases of the junction left unmatched. CDR3 in amino acids: CASSSPGQGNEKLFF. CDR3 DNA sequence: TGCGCCAGCAGCTCGCCGGGACAGGGTAATGAAAAACTGTTTTTT. Combining the CDR3 with reference TRBV5-1 and TRBJ1-4 gives the whole variable domain KAGVTQTPRYLIKTRGQQVTLSCSPISGHRSVSWYQQTPGQGLQFLFEYFSETQRNKGNFPGRFSGRQFSNSRSEMNVSTLELGDSALYLCASSSPGQGNEKLFFGSGTQLSVL.

The rearrangement joins TRBV2 to TRBJ2-3, with 10 bases lining up with TRBD2. This CDR3 has 16 amino acids. J was trimmed by 2 bases and V by 4 bases; bases with no gene match: 6. The germline CDR1 and CDR2 sequences are SNHLY and FYNNEI. The CDR3 loop is CASSAWLAGVTDTQYF. The CDR3 bases are TGTGCCAGCAGTGCGTGGCTAGCGGGGGTCACAGATACGCAGTATTTT.

This clone was seen a handful of times. The chain has TRBV2 and TRBJ2-7; D gene ambiguous. CDR1 SNHLY and CDR2 FYNNEI come from the germline V gene. V lost 4 bases, J lost 4 bases, and 5 bases lay in between. CDR3 length: 11 residues. The CDR3 loop reads CASSGTYEQYF. The CDR3 nucleotides read TGTGCCAGCAGTGGCACTTACGAGCAGTACTTC.

The chain couples TRBV11-3 to TRBJ2-2, with 7 bases lining up with TRBD2. The CDR3 consists of 15 residues. Germline lookup yields CDR1 SGHNT and CDR2 YENEEA. V gave up 0 bases and J gave up 4 bases; unmatched junction bases: 2. CDR3 DNA sequence: TGTGCCAGCAGCTTAGATGGGAGGGTCACCGGGGAGCTGTTTTTT. Translation gives CASSLDGRVTGELFF.

The rearrangement links TRBV4-1 to TRBJ2-5, with 9 bases matching TRBD2. Germline CDR1 reads MGHRA; CDR2 reads YSYEKL. The CDR3 has 16 residues. Germline trimming cut 1 base from V and 3 bases from J; bases unmatched to any gene: 6. Here the CDR3 reads CASSQGSKRGEETQYF. Written as DNA, the CDR3 is TGCGCCAGCAGCCAAGGGTCCAAGCGGGGGGAAGAGACCCAGTACTTC.

This chain connects TRBV7-9 to TRBJ1-6; no clear D. CDR3 size: 14 residues. V lost 6 bases to trimming and J lost 7 bases, with 13 bases between them. Germline CDR1 reads SEHNR; CDR2 reads FQNEAQ (reference sequence). The CDR3 region has the DNA TGTGCCAGCAGGACCGACGGCGGGAATTCACCCCTCCACTTT. Protein product: CASRTDGGNSPLHF.

The chain links TRBV4-1 to TRBJ1-4; TRBD1 matches 8 bases. With V trimmed by 2 bases and J by 3 bases, 2 bases remained unmatched. Germline loops: CDR1 MGHRA, CDR2 YSYEKL. The CDR3 is made up of 15 amino acids. CDR3 amino acids: CASSQRQGSNEKLFF. The CDR3 DNA sequence: TGCGCCAGCAGCCAAAGACAGGGGTCTAATGAAAAACTGTTTTTT.

The genes are TRBV4-3 and TRBJ2-3, with TRBD1 matching 9 bases. V dropped 0 bases and J dropped 2; count of bases not matched to a gene: 6. Germline lookup yields CDR1 LGHNA and CDR2 YSLEER. The CDR3 runs to 17 residues. The CDR3 bases are TGCGCCAGCAGCCAAGAGGTGGGACAGGGATTCACAGATACGCAGTATTTT. It is translated as CASSQEVGQGFTDTQYF.